This record covers a single T cell receptor (beta chain). These data are taken from a study of blood T cell repertoires in COVID-19. In the authors' workflow: From reference gene primer amplification, estimates of nucleated cell counts were derived. TCRdb's copy holds only in-frame clones and misses some; the assay was immunoSEQ multiplex PCR. The DNA was the basis for D and trimming; V, J and clone size are from that table. This sample has roughly 260,000 clones, with about 89% found just once. In germline, CDR1 is SGHDT, CDR2 YYEEEE. CDR3 length equals 15 residues. Trimming removed 0 bases at V and 2 bases at J, with 9 bases between.

The V and J genes are TRBV5-6 and TRBJ1-3; D remains unclear. The clonotype originates from a man aged 35 to 55 who had recovered from COVID-19. The sample taken for sequencing was peripheral blood. This CDR3 is CASSLAPGAGNTIYF. CDR3 nucleotide sequence: TGTGCCAGCAGCTTGGCCCCGGGTGCTGGAAACACCATATATTTT.